Below, 20 T cell receptor beta chains from the same sample are listed, as sequenced in a study of blood T cell repertoires in COVID-19. Here immunoSEQ multiplex PCR was the method, and the copy in TCRdb shows in-frame clones only, minus some. This table has about 12,000 clones, 73% appearing once. The sample comprised peripheral blood. The receptor source for this set is a human donor in a cohort sampled during active COVID-19.

The chain is built from TRBV19 and TRBJ1-5, with a possible D match to TRBD1 (5 bases). The CDR3 sequence is 17 residues long. Trimming stripped 5 bases from V and 0 bases from J, with 17 bases between. Germline values: CDR1 LNHDA, CDR2 SQIVND (reference sequence). DNA for the CDR3: TGTGCCAGTAGTCCTCAAAGGGGAGGGAATAGCAATCAGCCCCAGCATTTT. Translated, it gives CASSPQRGGNSNQPQHF.

This clone was observed a single time. The V and J genes are TRBV27 and TRBJ2-3; 7 bases fit TRBD1. Trimming removed 3 bases from V and 2 bases from J; junction bases left unmatched: 8. This CDR3 has 16 residues. The germline gives CDR1 MNHEY, CDR2 SMNVEV (reference sequence). The CDR3, as DNA: TGTGCCAGCAGTTTTGCACAGGGGTATTACACAGATACGCAGTATTTT. Encoded protein: CASSFAQGYYTDTQYF.

This clone turned up a few times. The CDR3 region is CASSVHRGSTYEQYF. The DNA for the CDR3 is TGTGCCAGCAGCGTCCACAGGGGGAGTACCTACGAGCAGTACTTC. V and J are TRBV7-2 and TRBJ2-7; the match to TRBD1 covers 8 bases. Germline V gene lookup returns CDR1 SGHTA and CDR2 FQGNSA. The CDR3 has 15 residues. V was pared by 5 bases and J by 2 bases, with 8 bases of the junction left unmatched.

The rearrangement joins TRBV6-1 to TRBJ1-3; 7 bases agree with TRBD1. Looked up from germline, CDR1 is MNHNS and CDR2 is SASEGT. CDR3 length: 15 residues. J was trimmed by 1 base and V by 5 bases; bases with no gene match: 5. CDR3 in DNA: TGTGCCAGCAGTCTCGCCAGGGGGTCTGGAAACACCATATATTTT. Residues: CASSLARGSGNTIYF.

The CDR3 DNA is TGTGCCTGGAGTCCATTGGCTAGCGGGCCCTACAATGAGCAGTTCTTC. Its protein product is CAWSPLASGPYNEQFF. J is TRBJ2-1 and V is TRBV30; 8 bases fit TRBD2. V was clipped by 2 bases and J by 2 bases; unmatched bases: 8. The CDR3 covers 16 residues. CDR1 is GTSNPN and CDR2 is SVGIG in the germline V gene (reference sequence). Full variable domain (rest looked up from reference TRBV30 and TRBJ2-1): SQTIHQWPATLVQPVGSPLSLECTVEGTSNPNLYWYRQAAGRGLQLLFYSVGIGQISSEVPQNLSASRPQDRQFILSSKKLLLSDSGFYLCAWSPLASGPYNEQFFGPGTRLTVL.

This clone was recorded a few times. The genes are TRBV6-2 or TRBV6-3 and TRBJ1-4, with 7 bases matching TRBD1. Looked up from germline, CDR1 is MNHEY and CDR2 is SVGEGT. The CDR3 runs to 15 residues. The V segment lost 2 bases and the J segment 5 bases; nucleotides outside the gene matches: 5. Here the CDR3 DNA reads TGTGCCAGCAGTTACGACAGGGTGAGGAATGAAAAACTGTTTTTT. Protein sequence: CASSYDRVRNEKLFF.

The J gene is TRBJ2-5, the V gene TRBV7-2; D might be TRBD2 (7 bases). The V end lost 2 bases, the J end lost 5 bases, and 15 bases lay between the germline ends. CDR1 and CDR2 (germline): SGHTA, FQGNSA. The CDR3 sequence is 15 residues long. CDR3 amino acids: CASSLRGGHGETQYF. CDR3 nucleotides: TGTGCCAGCAGCTTACGCGGGGGACATGGGGAGACCCAGTACTTC.

The chain's CDR3 is CAWSSGGADTQYF. CDR3 in DNA: TGTGCCTGGAGTAGCGGGGGGGCAGATACGCAGTATTTT. The rearrangement uses TRBV30 and TRBJ2-3; 10 nucleotides line up with TRBD2. This CDR3 contains 13 residues. V was clipped by 2 bases and J by 4 bases; unmatched bases: 0. The germline V gene encodes CDR1 GTSNPN and CDR2 SVGIG (reference sequence). Full variable domain (outside the CDR3, taken from reference TRBV30 and TRBJ2-3): SQTIHQWPATLVQPVGSPLSLECTVEGTSNPNLYWYRQAAGRGLQLLFYSVGIGQISSEVPQNLSASRPQDRQFILSSKKLLLSDSGFYLCAWSSGGADTQYFGPGTRLTVL.

J is TRBJ1-1 and V is TRBV9, with TRBD1 matching 7 bases. Germline V gene sequence: CDR1 SGDLS, CDR2 YYNGEE. V lost 3 bases, J lost 4 bases, and 3 bases stayed unmatched. The CDR3 sequence is 13 residues long. The chain's CDR3 is CASSGRGPTEAFF. The CDR3 nucleotides are TGTGCCAGCAGCGGTAGGGGGCCCACTGAAGCTTTCTTT.

The rearrangement joins TRBV5-1 to TRBJ2-2; 9 bases are a match to TRBD1. CDR3 size: 14 residues. Trimming cost V 4 bases and J 6 bases; bases outside gene matches: 4. CDR1 and CDR2 from the germline V gene are SGHRS and YFSETQ. CDR3 residues: CASSLRQGAGELFF. DNA for the CDR3: TGCGCCAGCAGCCTAAGACAGGGGGCCGGGGAGCTGTTTTTT.

The gene calls are TRBV6-5 and TRBJ2-1, with D possibly TRBD2 on 6 matching bases. The CDR3 has 13 residues. From germline, CDR1 is MNHEY and CDR2 SVGAGI. With 5 bases removed from V and 10 bases from J, the gap between germline ends came to 15 bases. The CDR3 loop reads CASSPQGLSEQFF. In DNA form, the CDR3 reads TGTGCCAGCAGTCCCCAGGGACTCTCAGAGCAGTTCTTC.

The V call is TRBV6-5, the J call TRBJ2-3; perhaps TRBD1 as D (5 bases). The CDR3 extends over 14 amino acids. CDR1 is MNHEY and CDR2 is SVGAGI in the germline V gene. Trimming removed 9 bases at V and 1 base at J, with 14 bases between. The CDR3 DNA is TGTGCCAGTAGAGATAGGGGCCGCACAGATACGCAGTATTTT. As protein: CASRDRGRTDTQYF.

This clone was seen a handful of times. This sequence joins TRBV10-1 and TRBJ2-2; TRBD1 matches at 9 bases. The CDR3 is made up of 15 amino acids. V was pared by 7 bases and J by 1 base, with 4 bases of the junction left unmatched. The germline CDR1 and CDR2 sequences are WNHNN and SYGVQD (reference sequence). CDR3 amino acids: CASTGDRVNTGELFF. DNA for the CDR3: TGCGCCAGCACTGGGGACAGGGTGAACACCGGGGAGCTGTTTTTT.

This clone is classed as medium-sized. This chain joins TRBV4-1 and TRBJ2-1, with 8 nucleotides matching TRBD1. This CDR3 has 17 residues. V was pared by 0 bases and J by 0 bases, with 4 bases of the junction left unmatched. CDR1 and CDR2 (germline): MGHRA, YSYEKL. The CDR3 spells CASSQDWGTGSYNEQFF. CDR3 coding DNA: TGCGCCAGCAGCCAAGATTGGGGGACAGGCTCCTACAATGAGCAGTTCTTC.

J is TRBJ2-5 and V is TRBV3-1 (or the pseudogene TRBV3-2), with D maybe TRBD2 (5 bases). The CDR3 runs 13 residues. Germline V gene lookup returns CDR1 LGHDT and CDR2 YNNKEL (reference sequence). V lost 6 bases to trimming and J lost 0 bases, with 8 bases between them. The CDR3 loop is CASRDFNQETQYF. The CDR3 DNA sequence: TGTGCCAGCAGGGACTTCAACCAAGAGACCCAGTACTTC.

This clone is medium-sized (0.01 to 0.1%) by share. The chain combines TRBV7-2 with TRBJ2-5; TRBD2 agrees at 7 bases. Germline lookup yields CDR1 SGHTA and CDR2 FQGNSA. The ends lost 5 bases at V and 2 bases at J; junction bases unmatched: 5. The CDR3 is 14 residues long. The CDR3 DNA reads as TGTGCCAGCAGCGTAGAGCGGGGACAAGAGACCCAGTACTTC. It translates to CASSVERGQETQYF.

There are a few counts of this clone. V is TRBV18 and J is TRBJ2-7; 9 bases are a match to TRBD1. V shed 5 bases, J shed 1 base, and the junction held 3 bases outside the gene matches. The CDR3 consists of 14 residues. Germline-derived CDR1 and CDR2 are KGHSH and LQKENI. The CDR3 here is CASSRTGESYEQYF. The CDR3 DNA sequence: TGTGCCAGCTCAAGGACAGGGGAATCCTACGAGCAGTACTTC.

There are a few counts of this clone. CDR3 region: CASRPRQMPQKGYTF. For the CDR3, the DNA is TGTGCCAGCAGGCCACGCCAGATGCCACAAAAAGGCTACACCTTC. The chain has TRBV28 and TRBJ1-2; no clear D. The V gene's germline CDR1 is MDHEN and CDR2 SYDVKM. The CDR3 has 15 amino acids. Trimming stripped 6 bases from V and 8 bases from J, with 22 bases between.

This clone was seen only a few times. V usage is TRBV5-1 and J usage is TRBJ2-2, with D possibly matching TRBD1 (7 bases). The CDR3 extends over 18 amino acids. The V and J ends lost 3 bases and 2 bases respectively, with 20 bases between them. CDR1 is SGHRS, CDR2 YFSETQ, per germline. The CDR3 DNA follows: TGCGCCAGCAGCTCACGGGACTCCACAGGGGTAAACACCGGGGAGCTGTTTTTT. It codes for CASSSRDSTGVNTGELFF.

Ten or more counts support this clone. The chain has TRBV7-6 and TRBJ2-7; 11 bases agree with TRBD2. With V trimmed by 4 bases and J by 2 bases, 4 bases remained unmatched. CDR1 is SGHVS and CDR2 is FNYEAQ in the germline V gene. The CDR3 is 15 amino acids. CDR3 DNA: TGTGCCAGCAGCTCCCTAGCGGGAGGAACCTACGAGCAGTACTTC. This gives the protein CASSSLAGGTYEQYF.